Listed below are T cell receptor beta chains from one sample, sequenced in a study of blood T cell repertoires in COVID-19. Measured with immunoSEQ multiplex PCR; TCRdb has only the in-frame clones, and not every one. The sample carries roughly 58,000 clones, around 85% recorded once. The sequencing sample was made of peripheral blood. The receptor set was obtained from a man in his 70s with active COVID-19. CDR3s include the opening cysteine and the closing phenylalanine or tryptophan. D genes are given only for firm matches. Clone size is not always given. Where it is, it says once, few, many or a class for expanded clones.

clone_size d_call j_call v_call cdr3_aa
- TRBD1 TRBJ2-1 TRBV18 CASSRGQGVSYNEQFF
- TRBD2 TRBJ2-7 TRBV5-1 CASSLGTSGYEQYF
- - TRBJ2-6 TRBV9 CASSVVGRSGANVLTF
- - TRBJ1-4 TRBV19 CASSMRQGNEKLFF
- TRBD1 TRBJ2-1 TRBV19 CATISTGDLTYNEQFF
- - TRBJ2-7 TRBV11-2 CASSLKRQFLYEQYF
- - TRBJ2-1 TRBV24-1 CATSDSTSEQFF
- TRBD1 TRBJ2-2 TRBV28 CASSLSTGGKTGELFF
many - TRBJ2-1 TRBV4-2 CASSQSTSQGNEQFF
- - TRBJ1-5 TRBV2 CASSESGYSNQPQHF
once TRBD1 TRBJ2-1 TRBV6-2/TRBV6-3 CASSSGTGSHEQFF
- TRBD2 TRBJ2-1 TRBV7-2 CASSLAAQLAGVGEQFF
- - TRBJ1-2 TRBV5-1 CASSLDTGWGYTF
- - TRBJ1-4 TRBV7-9 CASSFSPREKLFF
- - TRBJ1-3 TRBV30 CAWTGGTGEPSGNTIYF
- TRBD2 TRBJ2-2 TRBV6-6 CASRDSGTGVGELFF
- TRBD1 TRBJ2-2 TRBV4-3 CASSQRDRLTGELFF
- - TRBJ2-6 TRBV7-3 CASSVQGTGANVLTF
- TRBD1 TRBJ2-1 TRBV19 CASRSRGQAEQFF
- TRBD1 TRBJ1-1 TRBV6-2/TRBV6-3 CASSDDRANAFF
few - TRBJ2-1 TRBV15 CATSFTSSYNEQFF
- TRBD1 TRBJ2-7 TRBV19 CARGRDRGYEQYF
- - TRBJ1-6 TRBV6-5 CARGDTYNSPLHF
- - TRBJ1-2 TRBV18 CASSPGVGLANYGYTF
- - TRBJ2-3 TRBV4-3 CASSQEAFTDTQYF
- TRBD1 TRBJ2-5 TRBV5-1 CASSSDLTGPETQYF
- - TRBJ2-3 TRBV5-4 CASSLARTEADTQYF
- TRBD2 TRBJ2-7 TRBV5-1 CASSSGTSGREQYF
once TRBD1 TRBJ2-5 TRBV7-2 CASIRTGGETQYF
once TRBD2 TRBJ2-7 TRBV6-2/TRBV6-3 CASSSRLAGGVYEQYF
once - TRBJ1-1 TRBV6-5 CASSYSRGAGTEAFF
few - TRBJ1-6 TRBV5-1 CASSPDRRNSPLHF
- - TRBJ2-1 TRBV5-7 CASSLPGEKYNEQFF
- TRBD2 TRBJ2-4 TRBV3-1/TRBV3-2 CASSLREAGNIQYF
once TRBD2 TRBJ2-1 TRBV11-1 CASSSTSGSVEQFF
- TRBD2 TRBJ2-5 TRBV14 CASSPRTPFGTRYF
- - TRBJ2-7 TRBV29-1 CSVAGSPYEQYF
- - TRBJ1-2 TRBV28 CASSVVSGYTF
- - TRBJ1-4 TRBV24-1 CATSDPQGNGEKLFF
- TRBD1 TRBJ1-1 TRBV5-1 CASSKGTGGITEAFF
- TRBD1 TRBJ2-5 TRBV4-3 CASSQITGEETQYF
- - TRBJ2-5 TRBV5-6 CASSLVAAGRETQYF
- - TRBJ2-1 TRBV7-2 CASSLRVSSYNEQFF